This entry is about one T cell receptor beta chain. The sample originates from a study of T cells in women clearing cervical HPV infection. Clones were read by immunoSEQ multiplex PCR, and TCRdb kept only the in-frame ones, dropping some. This sample contains 25,000 to 35,000 clones. Sequencing input: blood buffy coat. The origin of this receptor is a woman aged 18 to 75 with a cervical HPV16 infection that either progressed to CIN3+ or cleared (not recorded which).

Incomplete CDR3 DNA: TGTGCCAGCAGCCAAGATCTAGACTCCAATGAG. Amino acids: CASSQDLDSNE. The full CDR3 is CASSQDLDSNEQFF. The rearrangement links TRBV4-2 to TRBJ2-1; D is ambiguous. The CDR3 end is not reached by the read, which stops 3 residues before it; the germline J gene fills it in. The CDR3 is 14 amino acids. Germline V CDR1 and CDR2: LGHNA, YNFKEQ. The V end was cut by 0 bases, the J end by 6 bases, with 9 bases between.